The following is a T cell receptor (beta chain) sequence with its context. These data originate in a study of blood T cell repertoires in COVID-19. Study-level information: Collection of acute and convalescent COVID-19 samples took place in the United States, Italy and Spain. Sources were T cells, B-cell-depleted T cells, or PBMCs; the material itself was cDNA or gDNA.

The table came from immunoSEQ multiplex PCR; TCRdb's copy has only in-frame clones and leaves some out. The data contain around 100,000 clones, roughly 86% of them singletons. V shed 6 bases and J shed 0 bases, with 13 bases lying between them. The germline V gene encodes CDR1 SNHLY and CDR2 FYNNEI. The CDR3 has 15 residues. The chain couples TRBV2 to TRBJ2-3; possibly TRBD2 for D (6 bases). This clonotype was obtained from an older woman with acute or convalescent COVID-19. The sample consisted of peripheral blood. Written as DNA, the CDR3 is TGTGCCAGCAGCAGAGGGAGCGGGAGCACAGATACGCAGTATTTT. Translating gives CASSRGSGSTDTQYF.